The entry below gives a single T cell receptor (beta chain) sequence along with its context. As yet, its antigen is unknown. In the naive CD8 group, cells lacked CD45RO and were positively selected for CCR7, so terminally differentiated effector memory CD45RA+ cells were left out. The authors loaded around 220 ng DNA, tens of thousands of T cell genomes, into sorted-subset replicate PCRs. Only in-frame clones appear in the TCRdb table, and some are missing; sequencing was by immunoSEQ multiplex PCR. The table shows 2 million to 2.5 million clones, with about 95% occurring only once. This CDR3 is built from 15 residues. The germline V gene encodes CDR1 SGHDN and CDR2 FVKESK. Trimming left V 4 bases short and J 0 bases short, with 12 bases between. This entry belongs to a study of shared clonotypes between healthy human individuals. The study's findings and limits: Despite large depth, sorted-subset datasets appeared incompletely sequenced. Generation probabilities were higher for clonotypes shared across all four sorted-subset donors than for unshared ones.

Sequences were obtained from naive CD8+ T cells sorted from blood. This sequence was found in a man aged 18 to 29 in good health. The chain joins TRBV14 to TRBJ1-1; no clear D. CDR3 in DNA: TGTGCCAGCAGCCCGTGGACCGTAATGAACACTGAAGCTTTCTTT. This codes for CASSPWTVMNTEAFF.